One and the same sample provided the 17 T cell receptor beta chains below, sequenced in a study of CD8 T cells in Susac syndrome. 0.5 to 1 ug RNA was reverse transcribed with random hexamers. TCRdb independently ran MiXCR on the immunoSEQ multiplex PCR reads; one entry per CDR3 protein. This table has approximately 110,000 distinct CDR3 sequences, 90% to 95% appearing once. Sample: CD8+ T cells from PBMCs. These receptors came from a human donor with multiple sclerosis.

Only one count was recorded for this clonotype. The V gene is TRBV7-6, the J gene TRBJ1-2, with TRBD1 as a possible D gene (5 bases). CDR1 is SGHVS and CDR2 is FNYEAQ in the germline V gene. The CDR3 is made up of 15 amino acids. The ends were cut back, 1 base at V and 7 bases at J, with 16 bases in the middle. For the CDR3, the DNA is TGTGCCAGCAGCTTAGGACCAGGGAGCGCAAGTGGCTACACCTTC. This codes for CASSLGPGSASGYTF.

V usage is TRBV7-6 and J usage is TRBJ2-7; TRBD1 agrees at 7 bases. The J call may be faulty, since TRBJ2-1 better matches the DNA end. In germline, CDR1 is SGHVS, CDR2 FNYEAQ. There are 14 residues in the CDR3. The CDR3 here is CASSSHRGGDEQFF. CDR3 coding DNA: TGTGCCAGCAGTTCTCACAGGGGTGGCGATGAGCAGTTCTTC.

The chain couples TRBV20-1 to TRBJ2-7, with D perhaps TRBD1 (6 bases). Trimming removed 1 base at V and 4 bases at J, with 11 bases between. Germline V gene sequence: CDR1 DFQATT, CDR2 SNEGSKA (reference sequence). This CDR3 comprises 13 residues. Here the CDR3 DNA reads TGCAGTGCTAGAGGGACAGCAACTTACGAGCAGTACTTC. Residues: CSARGTATYEQYF.

V usage is TRBV7-6 and J usage is TRBJ2-2, with D possibly being TRBD1 or TRBD2 (6 bases each). Germline V lookup: CDR1 SGHVS, CDR2 FNYEAQ. Trimming shortened V by 5 bases and J by 7 bases, and 14 bases separated the two germline ends. CDR3 length: 14 amino acids. The CDR3 is CASSGIQGGGELFF. The CDR3 DNA is TGTGCCAGCAGCGGCATACAGGGAGGCGGGGAGCTGTTTTTT.

This sequence joins TRBV7-3 and TRBJ2-1; D gene unclear. With 4 bases removed from V and 2 bases from J, the gap between germline ends came to 12 bases. The germline CDR1 and CDR2 sequences are SGHTA and FQGTGA. The CDR3 has 15 residues. CDR3: CASSSIRRPYNEQFF. CDR3 nucleotides: TGTGCCAGCAGCTCTATAAGGCGCCCCTACAATGAGCAGTTCTTC.

The V call is TRBV9, the J call TRBJ2-7, with D uncertain. V shed 4 bases and J shed 3 bases, with 11 bases lying between them. The CDR3 is 13 amino acids. CDR1 is SGDLS, CDR2 YYNGEE, per germline. The CDR3, as DNA: TGTGCCAGCAGCCCAGCAGGCTACTACGAGCAGTACTTC. It is translated as CASSPAGYYEQYF.

V usage is TRBV4-2 and J usage is TRBJ2-3; no definite D call. Per the germline V gene, CDR1 is LGHNA and CDR2 is YNFKEQ. Trimming took off 1 base at V and 4 bases at J, with 3 bases between the two ends. This CDR3 is built from 12 residues. The CDR3: CASSQAADTQYF. DNA of the CDR3: TGTGCCAGCAGCCAAGCCGCAGATACGCAGTATTTT.

This sequence joins TRBV7-6 and TRBJ2-1; no firm D call. Trimming cost V 3 bases and J 0 bases, with 9 bases left between them. Germline CDR1 and CDR2: SGHVS and FNYEAQ. The CDR3 contains 15 residues. The CDR3 nucleotides read TGTGCCAGCAGCTTCGACGGAGCCTCCTACAATGAGCAGTTCTTC. As protein: CASSFDGASYNEQFF.

This chain uses TRBV19 with TRBJ1-1; TRBD1 agrees at 9 bases. V shed 7 bases and J 12 bases; nucleotides not matched to a gene: 21. Germline assignment: CDR1 LNHDA and CDR2 SQIVND (reference sequence). The length of the CDR3 is 16 residues. Here the CDR3 reads CASTPSGTGIEWGTFF. In DNA form, the CDR3 reads TGTGCCAGTACCCCATCGGGGACAGGGATCGAGTGGGGGACTTTCTTT.

This clonotype has just one count. The V gene is TRBV29-1, the J gene TRBJ2-3, with a tentative D call TRBD2 (6 bases). Between the trimmed V and J ends, which lost 6 bases and 6 bases, there was a span of 22 bases. The CDR3 contains 15 residues. Germline loops: CDR1 SQVTM, CDR2 ANQGSEA. This chain's CDR3 is CSVEGLAPPSDTQYF. Here the CDR3 DNA reads TGCAGCGTGGAGGGTCTAGCTCCTCCGTCTGATACGCAGTATTTT.

The V gene is TRBV24-1, the J gene TRBJ2-3; D gene ambiguous. CDR1 KGHDR and CDR2 SFDVKD come from the germline V gene. CDR3 length: 14 residues. Trimming took off 7 bases at V and 1 base at J, with 11 bases between the two ends. CDR3 sequence (DNA): TGTGCCACCAGCGCAGGTTTCGGCACAGATACGCAGTATTTT. Encoded protein: CATSAGFGTDTQYF.

The chain carries TRBV7-9 and TRBJ1-4; TRBD1 agrees at 8 bases. The CDR3 runs 18 residues. V lost 5 bases and J lost 5; bases outside the gene matches: 16. Germline V gives CDR1 SEHNR, CDR2 FQNEAQ (reference sequence). The CDR3 is CASSHGVLGDRPNEKLFF. As DNA, the CDR3 is TGTGCCAGCAGCCACGGGGTCTTGGGGGACAGGCCGAATGAAAAACTGTTTTTT.

The chain carries TRBV2 and TRBJ2-1, with 9 positions matching TRBD2. CDR1 and CDR2 (germline): SNHLY, FYNNEI. Trimming took 6 bases from V and 2 from J; bases not matched to a gene: 14. The CDR3 contains 18 residues. The CDR3 here is CASSLSPSGKGTYNEQFF. CDR3 coding DNA: TGTGCCAGCAGCCTTTCGCCTAGCGGGAAGGGCACCTACAATGAGCAGTTCTTC. Based on the CDR3 plus reference TRBV2 and TRBJ2-1, the full variable domain is EPEVTQTPSHQVTQMGQEVILRCVPISNHLYFYWYRQILGQKVEFLVSFYNNEISEKSEIFDDQFSVERPDGSNFTLKIRSTKLEDSAMYFCASSLSPSGKGTYNEQFFGPGTRLTVL.

The chain joins TRBV29-1 to TRBJ2-1; D is possibly TRBD1 or TRBD2 (5 bases each). Germline values: CDR1 SQVTM, CDR2 ANQGSEA. The CDR3 totals 13 residues. With 3 bases removed from V and 4 bases from J, the gap between germline ends came to 10 bases. Here the CDR3 reads CSVEGGTYNEQFF. In DNA form, the CDR3 reads TGCAGCGTTGAGGGTGGGACGTACAATGAGCAGTTCTTC.

In its sample, this clonotype was seen once. This chain connects TRBV28 to TRBJ1-1; D is unclear. V dropped 5 bases and J dropped 6 bases, with 13 bases sitting between them. Per the germline V gene, CDR1 is MDHEN and CDR2 is SYDVKM. CDR3 length: 13 amino acids. The CDR3 loop reads CASSPPVSPEAFF. The CDR3 DNA is TGTGCCAGCAGTCCTCCGGTGAGTCCTGAAGCTTTCTTT.

V usage is TRBV19 and J usage is TRBJ2-7, with D tentatively TRBD1 (5 bases). Germline CDR1 LNHDA, CDR2 SQIVND (reference sequence). The CDR3 contains 14 residues. V was clipped by 3 bases and J by 2 bases, with 11 bases between them. DNA of the CDR3: TGTGCCAGTAGTATGACAGCTAGGACCTACGAGCAGTACTTC. Its protein product is CASSMTARTYEQYF.

The V and J genes are TRBV11-3 and TRBJ2-3, with 11 bases lining up with TRBD2. The CDR3 runs to 16 residues. CDR1 and CDR2 (germline): SGHNT, YENEEA. The V segment lost 5 bases and the J segment 5 bases; nucleotides outside the gene matches: 9. This chain's CDR3 is CASSGRLAGHGDTQYF. The CDR3 DNA is TGTGCCAGCAGCGGTAGACTAGCGGGGCACGGAGATACGCAGTATTTT.